This T cell receptor beta chain originates from a study of response to subunit inactivated influenza vaccine. The germline CDR1 and CDR2 sequences are GTSNPN and SVGIG (reference sequence). The CDR3 totals 14 residues. Trimming removed 1 base at V and 5 bases at J, with 11 bases between. Study-wide results and caveats: Every seasonal influenza vaccination brings in few new T cells, the authors suggested.

One entry per CDR3 protein, called by TCRdb with MiXCR from the RT-PCR reads. This table has about 700,000 distinct CDR3 sequences, 15% to 17% appearing once. In the case of this clonotype: What it binds is not known.

The chain recombines TRBV30 with TRBJ1-4; no clear D. The TCR was taken from a man aged 50 to 59 who received an inactivated influenza vaccine. Sequencing was performed on PBMCs from blood, taken approximately 12 days after vaccination. DNA of the CDR3: TGTGCCTGGAGTGGGACTCCGGCGAATGAAAAACTGTTTTTT. Amino acid sequence: CAWSGTPANEKLFF.